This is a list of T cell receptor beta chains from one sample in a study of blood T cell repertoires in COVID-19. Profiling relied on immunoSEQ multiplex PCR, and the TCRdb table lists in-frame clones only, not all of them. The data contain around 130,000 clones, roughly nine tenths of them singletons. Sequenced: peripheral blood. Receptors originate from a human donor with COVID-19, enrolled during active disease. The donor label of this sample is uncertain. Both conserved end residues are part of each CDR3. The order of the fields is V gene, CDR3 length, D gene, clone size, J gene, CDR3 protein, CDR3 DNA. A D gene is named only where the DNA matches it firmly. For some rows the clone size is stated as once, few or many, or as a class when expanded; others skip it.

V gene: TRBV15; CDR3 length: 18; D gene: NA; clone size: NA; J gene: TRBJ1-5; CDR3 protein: CATSRDWRTDYSNQPQHF; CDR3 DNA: TGTGCCACCAGCAGAGATTGGCGGACAGACTATAGCAATCAGCCCCAGCATTTT
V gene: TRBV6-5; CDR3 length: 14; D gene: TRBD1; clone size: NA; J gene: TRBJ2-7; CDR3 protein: CASIPQGSIYEQYF; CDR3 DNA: TGTGCCAGCATCCCACAGGGGTCCATCTACGAGCAGTACTTC
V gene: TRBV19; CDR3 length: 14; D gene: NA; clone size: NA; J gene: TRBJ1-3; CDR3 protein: CASSIAGVGNTIYF; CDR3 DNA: TGTGCCAGTAGTATCGCAGGGGTCGGAAACACCATATATTTT
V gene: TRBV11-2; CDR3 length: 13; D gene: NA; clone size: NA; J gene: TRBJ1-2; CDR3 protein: CASSLLDSYGYTF; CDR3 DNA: TGTGCCAGCAGCTTACTCGACAGCTATGGCTACACCTTC
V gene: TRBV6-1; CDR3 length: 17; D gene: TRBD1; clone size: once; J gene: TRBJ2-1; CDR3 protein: CASSEAGTGANYNEQFF; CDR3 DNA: TGTGCCAGCAGTGAAGCTGGGACAGGGGCCAACTACAATGAGCAGTTCTTC
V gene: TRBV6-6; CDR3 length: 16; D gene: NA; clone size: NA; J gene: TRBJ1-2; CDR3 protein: CASTRPGQRSSYGYTF; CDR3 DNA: TGTGCCAGCACCAGACCCGGACAGAGATCTTCCTATGGCTACACCTTC
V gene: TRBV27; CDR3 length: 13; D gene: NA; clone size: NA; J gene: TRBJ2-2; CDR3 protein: CATQRRLAGELFF; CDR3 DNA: TGTGCCACCCAGCGTCGGTTAGCCGGGGAGCTGTTTTTT
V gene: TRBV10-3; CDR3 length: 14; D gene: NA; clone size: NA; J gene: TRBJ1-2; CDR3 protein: CAIRWTEANYGYTF; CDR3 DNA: TGTGCCATCAGATGGACAGAGGCTAACTATGGCTACACCTTC
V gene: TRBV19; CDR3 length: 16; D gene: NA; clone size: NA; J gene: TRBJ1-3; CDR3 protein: CASSIEFQASGNTIYF; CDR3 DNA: TGTGCCAGTAGTATAGAGTTTCAGGCGTCTGGAAACACCATATATTTT
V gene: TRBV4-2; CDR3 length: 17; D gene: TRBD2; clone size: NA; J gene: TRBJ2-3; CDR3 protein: CASSPLLGGGLTDTQYF; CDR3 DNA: TGTGCCAGCAGCCCTCTTCTGGGCGGGGGGCTCACAGATACGCAGTATTTT
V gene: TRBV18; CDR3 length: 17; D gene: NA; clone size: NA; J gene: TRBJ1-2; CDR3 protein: CASSLTLSGGVTYGYTF; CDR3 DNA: TGTGCCAGCTCGCTAACCCTCTCGGGGGGCGTTACCTATGGCTACACCTTC
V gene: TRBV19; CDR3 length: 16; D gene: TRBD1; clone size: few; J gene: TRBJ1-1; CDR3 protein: CASSSLPGQGGTEAFF; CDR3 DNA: TGTGCCAGTAGTTCCCTACCGGGACAGGGTGGCACTGAAGCTTTCTTT
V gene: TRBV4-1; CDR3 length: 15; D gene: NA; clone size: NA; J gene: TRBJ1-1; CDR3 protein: CASSQAVSYGVEAFF; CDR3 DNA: TGCGCCAGCAGCCAAGCCGTAAGCTACGGGGTTGAAGCTTTCTTT
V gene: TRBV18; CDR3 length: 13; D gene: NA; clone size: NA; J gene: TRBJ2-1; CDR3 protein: CASSLVPDNEQFF; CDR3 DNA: TGTGCCAGCTCCTTGGTCCCGGACAATGAGCAGTTCTTC
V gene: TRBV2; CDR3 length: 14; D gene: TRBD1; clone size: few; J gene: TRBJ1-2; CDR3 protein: CASRALDRGHGYTF; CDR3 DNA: TGTGCCAGCAGGGCTTTGGACAGGGGGCATGGCTACACCTTC
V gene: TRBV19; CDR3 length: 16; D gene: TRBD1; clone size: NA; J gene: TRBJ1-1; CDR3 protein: CASSFIRQGVNTEAFF; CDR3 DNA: TGTGCCAGTAGTTTCATTCGACAGGGGGTGAACACTGAAGCTTTCTTT
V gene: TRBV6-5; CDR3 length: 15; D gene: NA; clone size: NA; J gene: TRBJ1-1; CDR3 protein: CASSYSFGGDTEAFF; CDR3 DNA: TGTGCCAGCAGTTACTCGTTCGGGGGAGACACTGAAGCTTTCTTT
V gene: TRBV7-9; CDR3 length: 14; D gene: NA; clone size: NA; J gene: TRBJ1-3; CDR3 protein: CASSLQGSGNTIYF; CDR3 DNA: TGTGCCAGCAGCTTACAGGGCTCTGGAAACACCATATATTTT
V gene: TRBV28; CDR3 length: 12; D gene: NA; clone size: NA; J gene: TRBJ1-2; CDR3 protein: CASRQGNYGYTF; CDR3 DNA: TGTGCCAGCAGGCAGGGGAACTATGGCTACACCTTC
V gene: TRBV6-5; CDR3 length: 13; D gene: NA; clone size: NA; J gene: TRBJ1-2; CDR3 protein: CASTGRQVYGYTF; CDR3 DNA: TGTGCCAGCACTGGAAGACAGGTCTATGGCTACACCTTC
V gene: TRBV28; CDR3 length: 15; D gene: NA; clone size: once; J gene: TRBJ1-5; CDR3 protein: CASSVQGSSNQPQHF; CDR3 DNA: TGTGCCAGCAGTGTCCAGGGGAGTAGCAATCAGCCCCAGCATTTT
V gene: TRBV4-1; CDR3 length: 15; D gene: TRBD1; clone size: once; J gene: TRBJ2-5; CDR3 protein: CASSKTGTAQETQYF; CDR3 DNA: TGCGCCAGCAGCAAAACCGGGACAGCTCAAGAGACCCAGTACTTC
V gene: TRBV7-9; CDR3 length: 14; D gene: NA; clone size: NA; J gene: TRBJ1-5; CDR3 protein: CAWGGQGPYQPQHF; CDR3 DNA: TGTGCCTGGGGGGGTCAGGGTCCTTATCAGCCCCAGCATTTT
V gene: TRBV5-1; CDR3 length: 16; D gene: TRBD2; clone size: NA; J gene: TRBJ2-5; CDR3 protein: CASSLALTSVQETQYF; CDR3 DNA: TGCGCCAGCAGCTTGGCCCTAACTAGCGTTCAAGAGACCCAGTACTTC
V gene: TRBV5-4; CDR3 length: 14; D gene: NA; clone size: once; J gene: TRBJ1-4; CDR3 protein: CASSPGDGNEKLFF; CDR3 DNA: TGTGCCAGCAGCCCCGGAGACGGCAATGAAAAACTGTTTTTT
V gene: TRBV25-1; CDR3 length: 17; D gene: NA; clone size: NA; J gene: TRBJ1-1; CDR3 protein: CASSAKYSFPLNTEAFF; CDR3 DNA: TGTGCCAGCAGTGCCAAGTACAGCTTTCCGTTGAACACTGAAGCTTTCTTT
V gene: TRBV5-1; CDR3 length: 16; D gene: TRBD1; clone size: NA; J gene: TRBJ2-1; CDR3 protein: CASSLGDRATYNEQFF; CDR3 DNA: TGCGCCAGCAGCTTGGGGGACAGGGCAACCTACAATGAGCAGTTCTTC
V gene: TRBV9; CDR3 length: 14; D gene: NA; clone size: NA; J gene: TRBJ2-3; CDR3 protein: CASSLGGNTDTQYF; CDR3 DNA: TGTGCCAGCAGCTTGGGGGGAAACACAGATACGCAGTATTTT
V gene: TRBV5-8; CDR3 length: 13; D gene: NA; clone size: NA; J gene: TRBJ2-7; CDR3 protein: CASSKGTIYEQYF; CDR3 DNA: TGTGCCAGCAGCAAAGGGACAATCTACGAGCAGTACTTC
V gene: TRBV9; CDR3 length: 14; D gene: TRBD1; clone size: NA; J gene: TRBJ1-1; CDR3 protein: CASSVVGTGPEAFF; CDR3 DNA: TGTGCCAGCAGCGTAGTAGGGACAGGGCCTGAAGCTTTCTTT
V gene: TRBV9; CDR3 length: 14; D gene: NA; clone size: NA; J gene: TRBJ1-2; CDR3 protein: CASSPPRNNYGYTF; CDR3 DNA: TGTGCCAGCAGCCCCCCGAGGAACAACTATGGCTACACCTTC
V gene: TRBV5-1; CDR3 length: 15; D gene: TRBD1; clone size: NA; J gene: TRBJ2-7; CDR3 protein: CASSVRTGSPKEQYF; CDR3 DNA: TGCGCCAGCAGCGTTCGGACAGGGTCCCCGAAAGAGCAGTACTTC
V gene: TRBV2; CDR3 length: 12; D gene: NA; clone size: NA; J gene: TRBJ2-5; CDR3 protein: CASSLARETQYF; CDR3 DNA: TGTGCCAGCAGTTTGGCCCGAGAGACCCAGTACTTC
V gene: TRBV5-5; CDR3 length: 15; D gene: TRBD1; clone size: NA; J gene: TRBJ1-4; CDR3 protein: CASSLEPGGGEKLFF; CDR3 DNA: TGTGCCAGCAGCTTGGAACCAGGGGGTGGTGAAAAACTGTTTTTT
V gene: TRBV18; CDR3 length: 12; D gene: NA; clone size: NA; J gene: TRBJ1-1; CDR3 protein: CASSREGGEAFF; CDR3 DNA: TGTGCCAGCTCCCGGGAGGGAGGTGAAGCTTTCTTT
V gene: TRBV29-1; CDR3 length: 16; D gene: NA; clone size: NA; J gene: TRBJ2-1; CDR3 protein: CSVEAPDRVTGGEQFF; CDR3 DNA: TGCAGCGTTGAAGCCCCCGACAGGGTCACCGGGGGTGAGCAGTTCTTC
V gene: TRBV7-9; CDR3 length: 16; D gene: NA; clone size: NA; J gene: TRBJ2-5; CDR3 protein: CASSLAGRGPQETQYF; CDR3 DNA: TGTGCCAGCAGCTTAGCGGGGCGAGGCCCTCAAGAGACCCAGTACTTC
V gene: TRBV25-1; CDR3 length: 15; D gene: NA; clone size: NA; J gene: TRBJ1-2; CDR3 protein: CASSIQGTANYGYTF; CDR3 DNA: TGTGCCAGCAGTATACAGGGTACAGCTAACTATGGCTACACCTTC
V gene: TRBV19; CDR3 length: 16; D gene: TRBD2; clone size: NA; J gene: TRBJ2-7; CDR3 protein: CASKRGEAGGLYEQYF; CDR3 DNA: TGTGCCAGTAAAAGGGGTGAAGCGGGAGGGCTCTACGAGCAGTACTTC
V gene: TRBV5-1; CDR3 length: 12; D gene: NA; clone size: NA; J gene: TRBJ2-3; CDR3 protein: CASSEDFDTQYF; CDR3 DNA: TGCGCCAGCAGCGAGGACTTCGATACGCAGTATTTT
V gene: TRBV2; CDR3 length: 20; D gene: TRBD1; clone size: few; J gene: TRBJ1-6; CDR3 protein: CASGAHRDREPHTNSSPLHF; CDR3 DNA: TGTGCCAGCGGTGCGCATAGGGACAGGGAACCCCATACGAATAGTTCACCCCTCCACTTT
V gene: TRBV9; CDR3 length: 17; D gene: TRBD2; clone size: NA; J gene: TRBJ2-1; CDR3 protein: CASSVEEAGGSYNEQFF; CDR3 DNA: TGTGCCAGCAGCGTAGAAGAAGCGGGAGGTTCCTACAATGAGCAGTTCTTC
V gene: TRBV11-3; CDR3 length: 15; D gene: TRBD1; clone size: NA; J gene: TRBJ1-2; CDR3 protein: CASSPEGTGTYGYTF; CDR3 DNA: TGTGCCAGCAGCCCCGAGGGGACAGGGACCTATGGCTACACCTTC
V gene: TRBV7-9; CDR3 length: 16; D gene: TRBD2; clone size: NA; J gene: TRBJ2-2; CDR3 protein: CASSRGREGRTGELFF; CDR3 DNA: TGTGCCAGCTCCCGGGGGCGGGAGGGCCGCACCGGGGAGCTGTTTTTT
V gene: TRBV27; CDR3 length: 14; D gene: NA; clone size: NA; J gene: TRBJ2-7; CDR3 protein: CASSAHESIYEQYF; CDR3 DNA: TGTGCCAGCAGCGCCCACGAGAGCATTTACGAGCAGTACTTC
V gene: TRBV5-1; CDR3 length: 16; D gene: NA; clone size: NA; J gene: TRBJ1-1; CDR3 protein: CASSSPLRGPNTEAFF; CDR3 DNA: TGCGCCAGCAGCAGTCCCCTCAGGGGCCCTAACACTGAAGCTTTCTTT
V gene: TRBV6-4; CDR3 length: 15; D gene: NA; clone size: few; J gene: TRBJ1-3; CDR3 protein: CASSDRPGDPDTIYF; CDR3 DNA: TGTGCCAGCAGTGATCGGCCAGGGGATCCAGACACCATATATTTT